This is a list of T cell receptor beta chains from one sample in a study of metastatic and nonmetastatic thyroid tumors. From the PCR reads, TCRdb re-called clones with MiXCR. The table includes some 30,000 clones, around 4% detected once. The source material was blood. All receptors derive from a female donor with papillary thyroid cancer or a benign thyroid nodule (not recorded which). Some clones in this sample may be carry-over from other donors' samples. The CDR3 runs from the conserved cysteine through the conserved F or W. Each record gives: J gene, V gene, CDR3 protein.

TRBJ1-3	TRBV25-1	CASSSDRGGNTIYF
TRBJ2-7	TRBV6-2/TRBV6-3	CASRTGGTSAHEQYF
TRBJ2-3	TRBV6-2/TRBV6-3	CASTFRTGGDTQYF
TRBJ2-5	TRBV28	CASSPLLGQGAEETQYF
TRBJ2-1	TRBV2	CASWSSGSFSYNEQFF
TRBJ2-5	TRBV5-1	CASSLAGGLGETQYF
TRBJ1-4	TRBV28	CASSGPTTNEKLFF
TRBJ1-4	TRBV28	CASSYEGSNEKLFF
TRBJ2-3	TRBV20-1	CSARVVGVITDTQYF
TRBJ2-7	TRBV5-1	CASSLRSSVLYEQYF
TRBJ1-1	TRBV2	CASGQGWVTEAFF
TRBJ1-5	TRBV24-1	CATSGGQGLDQPQHF
TRBJ1-5	TRBV2	CASSQGAPNQPQHF
TRBJ1-6	TRBV28	CASSPPTVGSPLHF
TRBJ2-7	TRBV5-1	CASTLGGQLDEQYF
TRBJ1-1	TRBV18	CASSPAGYMNTEAFF
TRBJ1-1	TRBV19	CASRNQGIGVDTEAFF